Listed below are T cell receptor beta chains from one sample, sequenced in a study of monozygotic twins with inflammatory bowel disease. From its re-call of the 5' RACE reads, TCRdb lists each CDR3 protein once, without DNA. The sample yields approximately 210,000 distinct CDR3 sequences, of which the top ten take up 7.5% to 9.5%. The specimen was blood. The receptor source for this set is a human donor with ulcerative colitis or Crohn's disease, or a healthy co-twin of an affected twin (not recorded which). The CDR3 runs from the conserved cysteine through the conserved F or W.

v_call: TRBV7-8
j_call: TRBJ2-2
cdr3_aa: CASSPLGGGLTGELFF

v_call: TRBV5-1
j_call: TRBJ1-1
cdr3_aa: CASRGGSKNTEAFF

v_call: TRBV23-1
j_call: TRBJ2-1
cdr3_aa: CASSQSLLTSGRAHEQFF

v_call: TRBV6-2/TRBV6-3
j_call: TRBJ2-6
cdr3_aa: CASSYIPLASGANVLTF

v_call: TRBV12-3/TRBV12-4
j_call: TRBJ1-5
cdr3_aa: CASSALEWMSNQPQHF

v_call: TRBV5-1
j_call: TRBJ1-5
cdr3_aa: CASSMEGTPSQPQHF

v_call: TRBV19
j_call: TRBJ1-2
cdr3_aa: CASSLGQGYTF

v_call: TRBV19
j_call: TRBJ2-2
cdr3_aa: CASSITGGYGGELFF

v_call: TRBV4-1
j_call: TRBJ2-7
cdr3_aa: CASSHSGGAFEQYF

v_call: TRBV2
j_call: TRBJ2-1
cdr3_aa: CASSEVRGVWDEQFF

v_call: TRBV9
j_call: TRBJ1-5
cdr3_aa: CASSSGQSNQPQHF

v_call: TRBV2
j_call: TRBJ1-2
cdr3_aa: CASSIGQGVGYTF

v_call: TRBV7-9
j_call: TRBJ1-1
cdr3_aa: CASSFSTGRGTEAFF

v_call: TRBV6-5
j_call: TRBJ2-7
cdr3_aa: CASSYGLGTGDYEQYF

v_call: TRBV12-3/TRBV12-4
j_call: TRBJ1-1
cdr3_aa: CASTVTGVNTEAFF

v_call: TRBV7-2
j_call: TRBJ2-7
cdr3_aa: CASSPSSQIIYEQYF

v_call: TRBV5-1
j_call: TRBJ1-2
cdr3_aa: CASSLGSGGENNGYTF

v_call: TRBV19
j_call: TRBJ2-7
cdr3_aa: CASSPTGGSYEQYF

v_call: TRBV5-1
j_call: TRBJ1-4
cdr3_aa: CASSLYGTTVLAATNEKLFF

v_call: TRBV4-2
j_call: TRBJ2-1
cdr3_aa: CASSQSGRGTANEQFF

v_call: TRBV12-3/TRBV12-4
j_call: TRBJ2-2
cdr3_aa: CASTLENTGELFF

v_call: TRBV5-1
j_call: TRBJ2-7
cdr3_aa: CASRQTGSSYEQYF

v_call: TRBV7-9
j_call: TRBJ2-2
cdr3_aa: CASSLVVPGELFF

v_call: TRBV5-1
j_call: TRBJ2-7
cdr3_aa: CASTLAMTGNYEQYF

v_call: TRBV7-2
j_call: TRBJ1-5
cdr3_aa: CASSSDRAQPQHF

v_call: TRBV6-5
j_call: TRBJ2-1
cdr3_aa: CASSRLSRSSGRATGEQFF

v_call: TRBV12-3/TRBV12-4
j_call: TRBJ2-3
cdr3_aa: CASSPGTARYTQYF

v_call: TRBV20-1
j_call: TRBJ1-5
cdr3_aa: CSARDRQGNQPQHF

v_call: TRBV19
j_call: TRBJ1-5
cdr3_aa: CASYPGWNQPQHF

v_call: TRBV20-1
j_call: TRBJ2-7
cdr3_aa: CSASWLADSYEQYF

v_call: TRBV20-1
j_call: TRBJ2-3
cdr3_aa: CSARGTSGRRDTQYF

v_call: TRBV2
j_call: TRBJ1-1
cdr3_aa: CASSDATQNTEAFF

v_call: TRBV5-1
j_call: TRBJ2-3
cdr3_aa: CASSGSSTDTQYF

v_call: TRBV11-2
j_call: TRBJ1-1
cdr3_aa: CASSLVGTGAEAFF

v_call: TRBV19
j_call: TRBJ2-1
cdr3_aa: CASSSDRTSGNNEQFF

v_call: TRBV5-1
j_call: TRBJ2-2
cdr3_aa: CASSLLAGVDTGELFF

v_call: TRBV7-8
j_call: TRBJ2-7
cdr3_aa: CASSSSAYGEQYF

v_call: TRBV29-1
j_call: TRBJ2-3
cdr3_aa: CSTQEVAGGGTDTQYF

v_call: TRBV15
j_call: TRBJ2-5
cdr3_aa: CATNTNRGSNQETQYF

v_call: TRBV6-2/TRBV6-3
j_call: TRBJ1-1
cdr3_aa: CASSYSGQGPFF

v_call: TRBV9
j_call: TRBJ1-2
cdr3_aa: CASSPADRIYYGYTF

v_call: TRBV12-3/TRBV12-4
j_call: TRBJ1-2
cdr3_aa: CASSSGKGRGLQGYTF

v_call: TRBV19
j_call: TRBJ1-2
cdr3_aa: CASRDSSNYGYTF

v_call: TRBV7-3
j_call: TRBJ2-1
cdr3_aa: CASSPQGGVDEQFF

v_call: TRBV12-3/TRBV12-4
j_call: TRBJ2-5
cdr3_aa: CASTGAPIGETQYF

v_call: TRBV12-5
j_call: TRBJ2-7
cdr3_aa: CASELGPEQYF

v_call: TRBV7-9
j_call: TRBJ2-7
cdr3_aa: CASNSGRNYEQYF

v_call: TRBV5-1
j_call: TRBJ2-3
cdr3_aa: CASSLGGQPSTDTQYF

v_call: TRBV18
j_call: TRBJ2-3
cdr3_aa: CASSPLAGPSTDTQYF

v_call: TRBV6-1
j_call: TRBJ1-3
cdr3_aa: CASILDRSSGNTIYF

v_call: TRBV11-1
j_call: TRBJ2-7
cdr3_aa: CASSLVGSTVLSYEQYF

v_call: TRBV5-6
j_call: TRBJ1-2
cdr3_aa: CASSLDRGIRYGYTF

v_call: TRBV6-5
j_call: TRBJ1-2
cdr3_aa: CASSYSPWTGNHGYTF

v_call: TRBV12-3/TRBV12-4
j_call: TRBJ2-7
cdr3_aa: CASSLALGQYEQYF

v_call: TRBV7-9
j_call: TRBJ2-2
cdr3_aa: CASSRLAGMSNTGELFF